A selection of T cell receptor beta chains follows, all from one sample in a study of identical twins. MiXCR, applied by TCRdb to the 5' RACE reads, yields one record per CDR3 protein. This table holds about 570,000 distinct CDR3 sequences, more than 9% found once. These data are also associated with another study on yellow fever vaccine responses in identical twins.

Sequencing input: PBMCs. The origin of the receptors is a woman under 30 in good health. The CDR3 runs from the conserved cysteine through the conserved F or W. Fields, in order: J gene, D gene, clone size, V gene, CDR3 DNA, CDR3 protein. The D gene is left open where the match is weak. Clone size is not always given. Where it is, it says once, few, many or a class for expanded clones.

j_gene: TRBJ2-7
d_gene: TRBD2
abundance: many
v_gene: TRBV29-1
CDR3nt: TGCAGCGTGGTAACTAGCGGGCGTTCCTCCTACGAGCAGTACTTC
CDR3aa: CSVVTSGRSSYEQYF

j_gene: TRBJ2-3
d_gene: TRBD2
abundance: many
v_gene: TRBV11-2
CDR3nt: TGTGCCAGCACCTTGATCGGGACTAAACTCTCAGATACGCAGTATTTT
CDR3aa: CASTLIGTKLSDTQYF

j_gene: TRBJ1-2
d_gene: .
abundance: few
v_gene: TRBV28
CDR3nt: TGTGCCAGCAGTTTCCACAGGAACTATGGCTACACCTTC
CDR3aa: CASSFHRNYGYTF

j_gene: TRBJ2-3
d_gene: .
abundance: many
v_gene: TRBV6-1
CDR3nt: TGTGCCAGCAGACCCACTAGAGCCACAGATACGCAGTATTTT
CDR3aa: CASRPTRATDTQYF

j_gene: TRBJ2-1
d_gene: .
abundance: many
v_gene: TRBV7-9
CDR3nt: TGTGCCAGCAGCCCTAGAGAAACGTATAGGGATGAGCAGTTCTTC
CDR3aa: CASSPRETYRDEQFF

j_gene: TRBJ2-1
d_gene: .
abundance: few
v_gene: TRBV28
CDR3nt: TGTGCCACCTACTGGATTTCGGGGAATGAGCAGTTCTTC
CDR3aa: CATYWISGNEQFF

j_gene: TRBJ2-7
d_gene: .
abundance: many
v_gene: TRBV15
CDR3nt: TGTGCCACCAGCAGAGGTAACGGCGGGGCCTACGAGCAGTACTTC
CDR3aa: CATSRGNGGAYEQYF

j_gene: TRBJ2-7
d_gene: TRBD1
abundance: few
v_gene: TRBV10-3
CDR3nt: TGTGCCATCAGTGAATCTCGGGACAGCCCCTACGAGCAGTACTTC
CDR3aa: CAISESRDSPYEQYF

j_gene: TRBJ1-2
d_gene: TRBD1
abundance: many
v_gene: TRBV20-1
CDR3nt: TGCAGTGCACCGACCGTCCGGGACAGGGGTCTCTATGGCTACACCTTC
CDR3aa: CSAPTVRDRGLYGYTF

j_gene: TRBJ2-7
d_gene: .
abundance: .
v_gene: TRBV5-1
CDR3nt: TGCGCCAGCAGCGCGGGACTTATAAACTCCTACGAGCAGTACTTC
CDR3aa: CASSAGLINSYEQYF

j_gene: TRBJ2-2
d_gene: .
abundance: .
v_gene: TRBV2
CDR3nt: TGTGCCAGCAGTGACCACAAAGACTCCGGGGAGCTGTTTTTT
CDR3aa: CASSDHKDSGELFF

j_gene: TRBJ1-3
d_gene: .
abundance: many
v_gene: TRBV5-1
CDR3nt: TGCGCCAGCAAACCACAGAACTCTGGAAACACCATATATTTT
CDR3aa: CASKPQNSGNTIYF

j_gene: TRBJ1-6
d_gene: .
abundance: few
v_gene: TRBV3-1
CDR3nt: TGTGCCAGCAGCCCGACAGACTATAATTCACCCCTCCACTTT
CDR3aa: CASSPTDYNSPLHF

j_gene: TRBJ2-7
d_gene: .
abundance: .
v_gene: TRBV6-2/TRBV6-3
CDR3nt: TGTGCCAGCAGTGGTAACGAGCAGTACTTC
CDR3aa: CASSGNEQYF

j_gene: TRBJ1-6
d_gene: .
abundance: few
v_gene: TRBV6-5
CDR3nt: TGTGCCAGCAGTTACTCAAGCGAATTGGGCCGTAGTTCACCCCTCCACTTT
CDR3aa: CASSYSSELGRSSPLHF

j_gene: TRBJ2-1
d_gene: .
abundance: few
v_gene: TRBV7-2
CDR3nt: TGTGCCAGCAGCTCCATCTGGGGGGTTTACAATGAGCAGTTCTTC
CDR3aa: CASSSIWGVYNEQFF

j_gene: TRBJ2-7
d_gene: .
abundance: .
v_gene: TRBV21-1
CDR3nt: TGTGCCTGCAGATCGGACAGGGACTCCTACGAGCAGTACTTC
CDR3aa: CACRSDRDSYEQYF

j_gene: TRBJ2-7
d_gene: .
abundance: .
v_gene: TRBV7-2
CDR3nt: TGTGCCAGCAGCAGGGGAATGTACTACGAGCAGTACTTC
CDR3aa: CASSRGMYYEQYF

j_gene: TRBJ2-1
d_gene: .
abundance: .
v_gene: TRBV4-2
CDR3nt: TGTGCCAGCAGCCAAGTGGAGGGGAACAATGAGCAGTTCTTC
CDR3aa: CASSQVEGNNEQFF

j_gene: TRBJ2-7
d_gene: .
abundance: many
v_gene: TRBV3-1
CDR3nt: TGTGCCAGCAGCCCATCCTTGCTCCTTGGGCAGTCCTACGAGCAGTACTTC
CDR3aa: CASSPSLLLGQSYEQYF

j_gene: TRBJ2-5
d_gene: TRBD1
abundance: .
v_gene: TRBV5-1
CDR3nt: TGCGCCAGCGTACAGGGGGCTGGACAAGAGACCCAGTACTTC
CDR3aa: CASVQGAGQETQYF

j_gene: TRBJ2-1
d_gene: TRBD2
abundance: many
v_gene: TRBV12-3/TRBV12-4
CDR3nt: TGTGCCAGCAGTTCCGGGACCCCGGGACTAGCGGGAGGGGAGTTCTTC
CDR3aa: CASSSGTPGLAGGEFF

j_gene: TRBJ2-7
d_gene: TRBD2
abundance: few
v_gene: TRBV2
CDR3nt: TGTGCCAGCAGAATGACTAGCGGGGATTACGAGCAGTACTTC
CDR3aa: CASRMTSGDYEQYF

j_gene: TRBJ2-3
d_gene: .
abundance: .
v_gene: TRBV13
CDR3nt: TGTGCCAGCAGCTTAGGGACAGGGCTAGCGGGTTCAGATACGCAGTATTTT
CDR3aa: CASSLGTGLAGSDTQYF

j_gene: TRBJ1-1
d_gene: .
abundance: few
v_gene: TRBV20-1
CDR3nt: TGCAGTGCGGCGGTTCTAAGGGACACTGAAGCTTTCTTT
CDR3aa: CSAAVLRDTEAFF

j_gene: TRBJ1-5
d_gene: .
abundance: many
v_gene: TRBV4-3
CDR3nt: TGCGCCAGCAGCCAAGCCCTTAGCAATCAGCCCCAGCATTTT
CDR3aa: CASSQALSNQPQHF

j_gene: TRBJ1-1
d_gene: .
abundance: .
v_gene: TRBV6-1
CDR3nt: TGTGCCAGCAGTACGACAGTGAACACTGAAGCTTTCTTT
CDR3aa: CASSTTVNTEAFF

j_gene: TRBJ2-3
d_gene: .
abundance: few
v_gene: TRBV12-3/TRBV12-4
CDR3nt: TGTGCCATAATATATACAGATACGCAGTATTTT
CDR3aa: CAIIYTDTQYF

j_gene: TRBJ2-5
d_gene: .
abundance: many
v_gene: TRBV28
CDR3nt: TGTGCCAGCAGTTTTGGCCCCCTCGTAGAGACCCAGTACTTC
CDR3aa: CASSFGPLVETQYF

j_gene: TRBJ2-1
d_gene: TRBD2
abundance: .
v_gene: TRBV27
CDR3nt: TGTGCCAGCAGTTCGGGTACTAGCGGGAACCTTGATGAGCAGTTCTTC
CDR3aa: CASSSGTSGNLDEQFF

j_gene: TRBJ2-1
d_gene: .
abundance: few
v_gene: TRBV9
CDR3nt: TGTGCCAGCAGCGTAGGACTAGTGAATGAGCAGTTCTTC
CDR3aa: CASSVGLVNEQFF

j_gene: TRBJ2-7
d_gene: TRBD2
abundance: few
v_gene: TRBV12-3/TRBV12-4
CDR3nt: TGTGCCAGCAGTTTAGAAGGACTAGCGGCATCCAGGCAGTACTTC
CDR3aa: CASSLEGLAASRQYF

j_gene: TRBJ2-2
d_gene: .
abundance: .
v_gene: TRBV11-3
CDR3nt: TGTGCCAGCAGCTTATTTGAGGGGTCCGGGGAGCTGTTTTTT
CDR3aa: CASSLFEGSGELFF

j_gene: TRBJ1-2
d_gene: .
abundance: few
v_gene: TRBV29-1
CDR3nt: TGCAGCGTTGACTCCAGGGGCAGGGGAGATGGCTACACCTTC
CDR3aa: CSVDSRGRGDGYTF

j_gene: TRBJ1-2
d_gene: .
abundance: few
v_gene: TRBV6-5
CDR3nt: TGTGCCAGCAGTTACGCAAGATCGGACAGAACCTATGGCTACACCTTC
CDR3aa: CASSYARSDRTYGYTF

j_gene: TRBJ2-1
d_gene: .
abundance: .
v_gene: TRBV12-3/TRBV12-4
CDR3nt: TGTGCCAGCAGACACTACAATGAGCAGTTCTTC
CDR3aa: CASRHYNEQFF

j_gene: TRBJ2-7
d_gene: TRBD1
abundance: few
v_gene: TRBV7-8
CDR3nt: TGTGCCAGCAGCCCCGGGTTGGGGATACAGGGGCGGCACGAGCAGTACTTC
CDR3aa: CASSPGLGIQGRHEQYF

j_gene: TRBJ2-1
d_gene: .
abundance: many
v_gene: TRBV4-3
CDR3nt: TGCGCCAGCAGACAAAGACCGTTCTCTTCCGGACAATCCCCTAAACCAGAAGATGAGCAGTTCTTC
CDR3aa: CASRQRPFSSGQSPKPEDEQFF

j_gene: TRBJ1-2
d_gene: .
abundance: many
v_gene: TRBV4-3
CDR3nt: TGCGCCAGCAGCCAAGAAGGCAGGGGTTATGGCTACACCTTC
CDR3aa: CASSQEGRGYGYTF

j_gene: TRBJ2-7
d_gene: TRBD1
abundance: many
v_gene: TRBV7-9
CDR3nt: TGTGCCAGCAGCTTGACCGGACAGGGCCGCGCCTACGAGCAGTACTTC
CDR3aa: CASSLTGQGRAYEQYF